The 5 T cell receptor beta chains below were found in one sample sequenced in a study of Ad26.COV2.S vaccination and SARS-CoV-2 variants. Some clones are missing from TCRdb's copy, which holds only in-frame ones; the method was immunoSEQ multiplex PCR. In the table there are approximately 480,000 clones, approximately 88% of which are singletons. Regarding treatment: roughly 20 received Ad26.COV2.S at low or high dose, single or two shots; about five received placebo; per-sample allocation not given. Sampling happened 63 days after the first vaccine or placebo injection. The input for sequencing was peripheral blood, taken in a trial of Ad26.COV2.S vaccine versus placebo. The receptors were sampled from a person between 18 and 60 years old who received the Ad26.COV2.S COVID-19 vaccine or a placebo.

This clone appeared once. The chain is built from TRBV19 and TRBJ2-7, with TRBD2 matching 7 bases. This CDR3 spans 15 amino acids. Germline assignment: CDR1 LNHDA and CDR2 SQIVND (reference sequence). V shed 3 bases, J shed 1 base, and the junction held 6 bases outside the gene matches. CDR3 in DNA: TGTGCCAGTAGTATGGATTTGCGGGGGTCCTACGAGCAGTACTTC. Protein: CASSMDLRGSYEQYF.

The table lists this clone with a count of one. The chain uses TRBV7-9 and TRBJ1-2; 8 nucleotides agree with TRBD1. There are 15 residues in the CDR3. Germline loops: CDR1 SEHNR, CDR2 FQNEAQ (reference sequence). The J segment lost 8 bases and the V segment lost 1 base, leaving 9 bases of the junction unmatched. CDR3 coding DNA: TGTGCCAGCAGCTTAGAGGCAGGGGGCGCAGAGGGCTACACCTTC. Amino acids: CASSLEAGGAEGYTF.

This clone was recorded once. CDR3 in amino acids: CAWSVLGGGGYTF. The CDR3 DNA reads as TGTGCCTGGAGTGTACTAGGGGGCGGAGGCTACACCTTC. The chain is built from TRBV30 and TRBJ1-2, with 7 bases aligning to TRBD1. Germline V gene sequence: CDR1 GTSNPN, CDR2 SVGIG (reference sequence). This CDR3 contains 13 residues. The V segment lost 0 bases and the J segment 8 bases; nucleotides outside the gene matches: 6. Full variable domain (rest looked up from reference TRBV30 and TRBJ1-2): SQTIHQWPATLVQPVGSPLSLECTVEGTSNPNLYWYRQAAGRGLQLLFYSVGIGQISSEVPQNLSASRPQDRQFILSSKKLLLSDSGFYLCAWSVLGGGGYTFGSGTRLTVV.

This chain connects TRBV9 to TRBJ1-1; 9 bases align to TRBD1. The J segment lost 8 bases and the V segment lost 3 bases, leaving 8 bases of the junction unmatched. The germline V gene has CDR1 SGDLS and CDR2 YYNGEE. The CDR3 totals 14 residues. DNA of the CDR3: TGTGCCAGCAGCGCGGTCGGGGACAGGGCCGAAGCTTTCTTT. This gives the protein CASSAVGDRAEAFF.

This sequence joins TRBV2 and TRBJ2-7; the match to TRBD1 covers 9 bases. The CDR3 is 14 amino acids. V was clipped by 8 bases and J by 0 bases; unmatched bases: 5. CDR1 SNHLY and CDR2 FYNNEI come from the germline V gene. Here the CDR3 reads CASPRDRDSYEQYF. CDR3 bases: TGTGCCAGCCCCCGGGACAGGGACTCCTACGAGCAGTACTTC.